One and the same sample provided the 6 T cell receptor beta chains below, sequenced in a study of Graves' ophthalmopathy and Graves' hyperthyroidism. Investigators amplified TCR beta CDR3 regions from RNA transcripts. HTBI-primed first-round RT-PCR preceded second-round multiplex PCR. TCRdb redid the calling of the multiplex PCR reads with MiXCR, one entry per CDR3 protein. The sample shows just over 600,000 distinct CDR3 sequences, about 20% of them seen only once. The specimen sequenced was peripheral blood. These receptors all stem from a woman aged 18-29 years with stable Graves' hyperthyroidism. Some clones in this sample may be carry-over from other donors' samples.

This clonotype was counted many times. The chain uses TRBV6-1 and TRBJ2-7; D is possibly TRBD1 or TRBD2 (6 bases each). The CDR3 is 14 amino acids. Trimming left V 2 bases short and J 4 bases short, with 12 bases between. The V gene's germline CDR1 is MNHNS and CDR2 SASEGT. In nucleotides, the CDR3 is TGTGCCAGCAGTGAATTGGGGGGCTGGTACGAGCAGTACTTC. Translating it yields CASSELGGWYEQYF.

This clonotype was seen repeatedly, ten times or more. The rearrangement joins TRBV15 to TRBJ1-4, with 9 bases aligning to TRBD1. V was clipped by 5 bases and J by 4 bases; unmatched bases: 5. Germline V gene sequence: CDR1 LNHNV, CDR2 YYDKDF (reference sequence). This CDR3 is 15 amino acids long. The chain's CDR3 is CATSGGTGINEKLFF. CDR3 DNA: TGTGCCACCAGCGGGGGGACAGGGATTAATGAAAAACTGTTTTTT.

This clonotype showed up many times. CDR3 region: CASSRGGGKGPQETQYF. The CDR3 DNA reads TGTGCCAGCAGTCGCGGTGGAGGGAAAGGTCCACAAGAGACCCAGTACTTC. This chain uses TRBV28 with TRBJ2-5; perhaps TRBD2 as D (6 bases). Deletions cut 5 bases from V and 2 bases from J, with 21 bases between. The CDR3 has 17 amino acids. Germline lookup yields CDR1 MDHEN and CDR2 SYDVKM.

This clonotype was observed a handful of times. The gene calls are TRBV10-3 and TRBJ1-5; D is perhaps TRBD1 (6 bases). CDR1 is ENHRY, CDR2 SYGVKD, per germline. Trimming shortened V by 3 bases and J by 12 bases, and 12 bases separated the two germline ends. The CDR3 has 12 residues. The CDR3 protein is CAISDNRELQHF. The CDR3 coding sequence is TGTGCCATCAGTGACAACAGGGAGCTCCAGCATTTT.

The table lists this clonotype with many counts. The V and J genes are TRBV28 and TRBJ1-5; TRBD1 matches 7 bases. After removal of 4 bases from V and 3 bases from J, the junction contained 12 bases not matched to a gene. Germline CDR1 is MDHEN and CDR2 is SYDVKM. The CDR3 consists of 17 residues. The CDR3 sequence is CASSSSKGTANNQPQHF. The CDR3, as DNA: TGTGCCAGCAGTTCCTCCAAGGGGACAGCTAACAATCAGCCCCAGCATTTT.

A note on this clonotype: One base away lies a much larger clone, so this may be a sequencing read error. The chain is built from TRBV7-6 and TRBJ2-5, with 10 bases lining up with TRBD1. The CDR3 covers 17 residues. Per germline, CDR1 SGHVS and CDR2 FNYEAQ. V lost 5 bases to trimming and J lost 6 bases; unmatched junction nucleotides: 15. CDR3 DNA sequence: TGTGCCAGCAGCCCGGAGACAGGGGGCTCGTCTGAAAAGACCCAGTACTTC. Translation gives CASSPETGGSSEKTQYF. The whole variable domain, filled in from reference TRBV7-6 and TRBJ2-5, reads GAGVSQSPRYKVTKRGQDVALRCDPISGHVSLYWYRQALGQGPEFLTYFNYEAQQDKSGLPNDRFSAERPEGSISTLTIQRTEQRDSAMYRCASSPETGGSSEKTQYFGPGTRLLVL.